A single sample is the source of the 20 T cell receptor beta chains below, sequenced in a study of post-analysis software for immune sequencing data. Study-wide results and caveats: In patients, TRBV5-6, TRBV5-1 and TRBV20-1 belonged to five TRBV segments found more frequently than in controls.

Unique molecular identifiers were built into the TCR beta cDNA libraries. TCRdb re-called the PCR reads through MiXCR, storing one row per CDR3 protein. Altogether hundreds of thousands of distinct CDR3 sequences are present, nearly 45% being singletons, with the ten largest covering about 12%. No antigen has been assigned to these receptors. Input material: blood. The receptors stem from a girl between 5 and 17 years old with multiple sclerosis.

This rearrangement joins TRBV28 to TRBJ2-7, with TRBD2 identical over 11 bases. V trimming: 6 bases; J trimming: 2 bases; junction bases outside the gene matches: 12. Germline CDR1 is MDHEN and CDR2 is SYDVKM. The CDR3 length is 17 residues. CDR3 in amino acids: CASRLSAGLAAPYEQYF. For the CDR3, the DNA is TGTGCCAGCAGACTAAGCGCGGGACTAGCGGCTCCCTACGAGCAGTACTTC.

This chain links TRBV28 with TRBJ2-1; D is possibly TRBD1 (6 bases). Trimming took 6 bases from V and 8 from J, leaving 23 bases between them. CDR1 and CDR2 (germline): MDHEN, SYDVKM. This CDR3 is built from 16 residues. As DNA, the CDR3 is TGTGCCAGCAGCCTAAGGAGTCTTAGGGGGATGGATGAGCAGTTCTTC. This codes for CASSLRSLRGMDEQFF.

The chain couples TRBV5-5 to TRBJ2-1, with 8 bases matching TRBD2. V lost 4 bases and J lost 4; bases outside the gene matches: 10. This CDR3 has 16 amino acids. Germline CDR1 is SGHKS and CDR2 is YYEKEE (reference sequence). In DNA form, the CDR3 reads TGTGCCAGCAGCCGGGGGGGGACTAGTCGGTACAATGAGCAGTTCTTC. Its protein is CASSRGGTSRYNEQFF.

The chain's CDR3 is CASSYSITGVGGTEAFF. Here the CDR3 DNA reads TGTGCCAGCAGTTACTCGATAACCGGAGTAGGTGGCACTGAAGCTTTCTTT. The chain has TRBV6-5 and TRBJ1-1; no clear D. The CDR3 contains 17 residues. Germline V gene data show CDR1 as MNHEY and CDR2 as SVGAGI. V shed 0 bases and J shed 4 bases, with 18 bases lying between them.

This clonotype appeared a few times. V gene TRBV20-1 combines with J gene TRBJ2-5; maybe TRBD2 (6 bases). Germline V lookup: CDR1 DFQATT, CDR2 SNEGSKA (reference sequence). This CDR3 is built from 14 residues. Deletions cut 0 bases from V and 11 bases from J, with 19 bases between. The CDR3 loop reads CSAREGGKGAEQYF. The CDR3, as DNA: TGCAGTGCTAGAGAGGGCGGGAAAGGGGCTGAGCAGTACTTC.

The CDR3 bases are TGCAGTGCCCAGAGGGTCAATGAGCAGTTCTTC. Translating it yields CSAQRVNEQFF. The V call is TRBV20-1, the J call TRBJ2-1; possibly TRBD2 for D (5 bases). V was shortened by 6 bases and J by 6 bases, with 9 bases between the two germline ends. Germline CDR1 and CDR2: DFQATT and SNEGSKA (reference sequence). The length of the CDR3 is 11 residues.

The chain combines TRBV5-1 with TRBJ1-4; no clear D gene. There are 14 residues in the CDR3. Trimming shortened V by 3 bases and J by 2 bases, and 8 bases separated the two germline ends. The germline V gene encodes CDR1 SGHRS and CDR2 YFSETQ. Here the CDR3 reads CASSWGVTNEKLFF. The CDR3 DNA reads as TGCGCCAGCAGCTGGGGTGTTACTAATGAAAAACTGTTTTTT.

The chain employs TRBV29-1 and TRBJ2-5; possibly TRBD1 for D (5 bases). Germline CDR1 reads SQVTM; CDR2 reads ANQGSEA. The CDR3 length is 15 residues. Trimming took 0 bases from V and 1 from J, leaving 12 bases between them. In DNA form, the CDR3 reads TGCAGCGTTGAAGAGGGGCCCACCATCCAAGAGACCCAGTACTTC. Encoded protein: CSVEEGPTIQETQYF.

The rearrangement joins TRBV4-1 to TRBJ1-1, with D perhaps TRBD1 (5 bases). CDR3 length equals 15 residues. Germline assignment: CDR1 MGHRA and CDR2 YSYEKL. V was pared by 3 bases and J by 2 bases, with 13 bases between. The CDR3 spells CASSQLGEGNTEAFF. The CDR3, as DNA: TGCGCCAGCAGCCAGCTAGGGGAGGGAAACACTGAAGCTTTCTTT.

The V gene is TRBV3-1, the J gene TRBJ2-5; 7 bases fit TRBD1. This CDR3 contains 15 residues. CDR1 and CDR2 from the germline V gene are LGHDT and YNNKEL (reference sequence). The V and J ends lost 7 bases and 2 bases, in that order; junction bases with no gene match: 10. CDR3 nucleotides: TGTGCCAGCAACCTCCGGACAGGTTCTCAAGAGACCCAGTACTTC. Residues: CASNLRTGSQETQYF.

Remarks on this clonotype: The germline gene is not matched at one end of the junction; a read error may be the cause. The chain joins TRBV6-5 to TRBJ2-1; 9 bases line up with TRBD1. Germline-derived CDR1 and CDR2 are MNHEY and SVGAGI. This CDR3 spans 15 amino acids. CDR3 protein: CASSTGTGTYDEQFF. The CDR3 nucleotides read TGTGCCAGCAGCACCGGGACAGGGACCTACGATGAGCAGTTCTTC.

The rearrangement uses TRBV29-1 and TRBJ2-5; 7 bases align to TRBD2. Germline-derived CDR1 and CDR2 are SQVTM and ANQGSEA. The J segment lost 1 base and the V segment lost 6 bases, leaving 14 bases of the junction unmatched. The CDR3 is 16 amino acids. The CDR3 DNA sequence: TGCAGCGTGGAGGGGATGGCGGGAGTTGTCCAAGAGACCCAGTACTTC. Amino acids: CSVEGMAGVVQETQYF.

The chain is built from TRBV28 and TRBJ2-1, with 11 bases matching TRBD1. With V trimmed by 4 bases and J by 8 bases, 7 bases remained unmatched. CDR1 and CDR2 (germline): MDHEN, SYDVKM. This CDR3 contains 15 residues. The CDR3 sequence: CASSSPGQGVDEQFF. Written as DNA, the CDR3 is TGTGCCAGCAGTTCCCCGGGACAGGGGGTCGATGAGCAGTTCTTC.

This clonotype appeared a few times. The chain joins TRBV2 to TRBJ2-3; no clear D. Deletions cut 4 bases from V and 4 bases from J, with 6 bases between. The length of the CDR3 is 12 residues. The V gene's germline CDR1 is SNHLY and CDR2 FYNNEI. The CDR3 nucleotides are TGTGCCAGCAGTGGTGAGGCAGATACGCAGTATTTT. It is translated as CASSGEADTQYF.

J is TRBJ2-1 and V is TRBV21-1; no check of the table's D call, TRBD2, against the DNA was made. TRBV21-1 is a recognized pseudogene. The CDR3 sequence is 13 residues long. CDR3 residues: CASGGLEINEQFF. The CDR3 DNA sequence: TGTGCCAGCGGGGGACTAGAAATCAATGAGCAGTTCTTC.

CDR3 bases: TGTGCCAGCAGTTCACCTATCGACAGGACGGAGACCCAGTACTTC. Amino acid sequence: CASSSPIDRTETQYF. The rearrangement joins TRBV27 to TRBJ2-5; perhaps TRBD1 as D (6 bases). CDR1 MNHEY and CDR2 SMNVEV come from the germline V gene (reference sequence). The length of the CDR3 is 15 residues. The V gene lost 4 bases and the J gene lost 5 bases, with 17 bases spanning the gap.

This chain links TRBV10-3 with TRBJ2-7, with D unclear. The germline V gene has CDR1 ENHRY and CDR2 SYGVKD. This CDR3 region has 11 residues. The V end lost 6 bases, the J end lost 3 bases, and 6 bases lay between the germline ends. CDR3 nucleotide sequence: TGTGCCATCAGAGCAGACTACGAGCAGTACTTC. As protein: CAIRADYEQYF.

V and J are TRBV3-1 and TRBJ2-7; unclear D gene. V lost 4 bases to trimming and J lost 5 bases, with 15 bases between them. Germline V gene data show CDR1 as LGHDT and CDR2 as YNNKEL (reference sequence). This CDR3 is 14 amino acids long. DNA for the CDR3: TGTGCCAGCAGCCGACGCGGTGGAGCCGACGAGCAGTACTTC. Its protein product is CASSRRGGADEQYF.

This clonotype appeared a few times. CDR3 sequence: CSARVQGRTYEQYF. The CDR3 DNA sequence: TGCAGTGCTAGGGTGCAGGGGCGCACCTACGAGCAGTACTTC. This chain connects TRBV20-1 to TRBJ2-7; possibly TRBD1 for D (6 bases). CDR1 is DFQATT, CDR2 SNEGSKA, per germline (reference sequence). Deletions cut 3 bases from V and 2 bases from J, with 14 bases between. The CDR3 length is 14 residues.

The J gene is TRBJ2-5, the V gene TRBV28; 8 bases are shared with TRBD2. The CDR3 totals 14 residues. Trimming took 0 bases from V and 4 from J; bases not matched to a gene: 1. Germline CDR1 MDHEN, CDR2 SYDVKM. In DNA, the CDR3 is TGTGCCAGCAGTTTATGGGCGGGGGGAGAGACCCAGTACTTC. Translating it yields CASSLWAGGETQYF.